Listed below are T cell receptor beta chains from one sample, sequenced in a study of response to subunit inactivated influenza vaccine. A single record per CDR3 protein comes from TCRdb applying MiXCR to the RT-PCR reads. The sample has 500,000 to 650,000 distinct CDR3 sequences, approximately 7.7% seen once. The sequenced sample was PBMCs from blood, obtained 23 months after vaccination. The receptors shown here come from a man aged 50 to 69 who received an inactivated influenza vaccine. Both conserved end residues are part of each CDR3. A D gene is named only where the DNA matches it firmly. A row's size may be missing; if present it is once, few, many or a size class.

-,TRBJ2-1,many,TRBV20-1,TGCAGTGCTAGCGGGCTGTACAATGAGCAGTTCTTC,CSASGLYNEQFF
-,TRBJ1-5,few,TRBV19,TGTGCCAGTACGTCGCGTAGCAATCAGCCCCAGCATTTT,CASTSRSNQPQHF
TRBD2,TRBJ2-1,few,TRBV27,TGTGCCAGCAGTTTAGTTAGCGGGAATTATGAGCAGTTCTTC,CASSLVSGNYEQFF
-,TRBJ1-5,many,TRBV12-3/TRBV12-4,TGTGCCAGCAGTTTTACAGGGTACCAGCCCCAGCATTTT,CASSFTGYQPQHF
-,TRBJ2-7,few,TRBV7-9,TGTGCCAGCAGCTTAGCGGGCAGACTGGGAGAGCAGTACTTC,CASSLAGRLGEQYF
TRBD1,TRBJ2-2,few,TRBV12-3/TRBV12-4,TGTGCCAGCAGTTTAGTGTGGAGGTTCGGACAGGGGGTGAACACCGGGGAGCTGTTTTTT,CASSLVWRFGQGVNTGELFF
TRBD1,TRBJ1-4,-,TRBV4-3,TGCGCCAGCAGCCAAGAGGACAGGAGGGGTGAAAAACTGTTTTTT,CASSQEDRRGEKLFF
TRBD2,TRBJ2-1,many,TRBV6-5,TGTGCCAGCAGTTACTCATCGACTAGCGGGTACAATGAGCAGTTCTTC,CASSYSSTSGYNEQFF
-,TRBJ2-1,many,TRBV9,TGTGCCAGCAGCTCCAATTTTGGGGATGAGCAGTTCTTC,CASSSNFGDEQFF
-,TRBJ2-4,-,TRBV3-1,TGTGCCAGCAGCCAAGTTCAGGACGGGGACATTCAGTACTTC,CASSQVQDGDIQYF
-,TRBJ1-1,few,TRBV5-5,TGTGCCAGCAGCTTGGCAGGACAGCAGAACACTGAAGCTTTCTTT,CASSLAGQQNTEAFF
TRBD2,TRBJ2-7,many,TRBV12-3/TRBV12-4,TGTGCCAGCACGATAGCGGGAGGGTCCTACGAGCAGTACTTC,CASTIAGGSYEQYF
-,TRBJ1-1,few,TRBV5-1,TGCGCCAGCAGCCTTGGTGGCACCTCTTTAGCTGAAGCTTTCTTT,CASSLGGTSLAEAFF
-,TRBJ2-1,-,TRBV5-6,TGTGCCAGCAGCTTAGGGGACCCCGCTGCGCGGTTCTTC,CASSLGDPAARFF
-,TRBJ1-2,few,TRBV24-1,TGTGCCACCAGTGATGGCGGTGGCTACACCTTC,CATSDGGGYTF
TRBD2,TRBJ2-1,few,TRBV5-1,TGCGCCAGCAGCCTACGACTAGCGGGAACGAACCCCAATGAGCAGTTCTTC,CASSLRLAGTNPNEQFF
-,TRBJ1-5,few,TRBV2,TGTGCCAGCAGCTTGGACCCTGAAGGGCCCCAGCATTTT,CASSLDPEGPQHF
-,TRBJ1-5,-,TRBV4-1,TGCGCCAGCAGCCAGAGCACCCGGACGGTCATTACGACCCAGCATTTT,CASSQSTRTVITTQHF
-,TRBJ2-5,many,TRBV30,TGTGCCTGGAGTCCGGGGGAGACCCAGTACTTC,CAWSPGETQYF
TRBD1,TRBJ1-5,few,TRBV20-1,TGCAGTGCTGTCCGGGACAGGAATCAGCCCCAGCATTTT,CSAVRDRNQPQHF